The rows below give T cell receptor beta chains drawn from one sample of a study of T cell changes during pregnancy in multiple sclerosis. The data were produced by immunoSEQ multiplex PCR, yet TCRdb's version contains in-frame clones alone and is incomplete. The data show around 62,000 clones, with 90% seen just once and more than 2% held by the top ten. Source: peripheral blood, taken in the second trimester of pregnancy. The receptors stem from a female donor in good health, enrolled as a control in a pregnancy study. The CDR3 runs from the conserved cysteine through the conserved F or W. The order of the fields is D gene, J gene, V gene, clone size, CDR3 DNA, CDR3 protein. The D gene is left open where the match is weak. A clone size is listed for some rows: how often the clone was seen (once, few, many), or a class if it is expanded.

- TRBJ2-3 TRBV9 - TGTGCCAGCAGCCCTGGTTGGGGCCCCACAGATACGCAGTATTTT CASSPGWGPTDTQYF
TRBD1 TRBJ1-4 TRBV7-2 - TGTGCCAGCAGCGCCGACAGGGGCGGAGGGACTAATGAAAAACTGTTTTTT CASSADRGGGTNEKLFF
- TRBJ2-6 TRBV5-6 - TGTGCCAGCAGCTTCTTTCAGGATGGGGCCAACGTCCTGACTTTC CASSFFQDGANVLTF
TRBD1 TRBJ1-6 TRBV6-1 once TGTGCCAGCAGTGAAGGGACAGGGTGGTTCTCACCCCTCCACTTT CASSEGTGWFSPLHF
- TRBJ2-7 TRBV6-5 - TGTGCCAGCAGTTACTCGATGCGGGGCCGGGCCGAGCAGTACTTC CASSYSMRGRAEQYF
- TRBJ1-2 TRBV28 few TGTGCCAGCATGAGAGGCTATGGCTACACCTTC CASMRGYGYTF
- TRBJ1-3 TRBV4-1 - TGCGCCAGCAGCCAAGACGTAGGGGCTAACACCATATATTTT CASSQDVGANTIYF
- TRBJ2-1 TRBV11-2 - TGTGCCAGCAGCCCTTCCTACGATGAGCAGTTCTTC CASSPSYDEQFF
- TRBJ1-5 TRBV19 - TGTGCCAGTAGTATTTCGGGTGATCAGCCCCAGCATTTT CASSISGDQPQHF
- TRBJ1-1 TRBV29-1 few TGCAGCGTTGAGGGTAGGGAGACTGAAGCTTTCTTT CSVEGRETEAFF
- TRBJ2-7 TRBV6-5 - TGTGCCAGCAGTTACTCGACCATCGGGGGCGAGCAGTACTTC CASSYSTIGGEQYF
TRBD2 TRBJ2-7 TRBV19 once TGTGCCAGTAGTCCGGAGGGACTAGCAGCCCGCTACGAGCAGTACTTC CASSPEGLAARYEQYF
- TRBJ2-7 TRBV9 - TGTGCCAGCAGCGCCCACTCTATTACCCCCTCTCTCCCCCGCGAGCAGTACTTC CASSAHSITPSLPREQYF
- TRBJ2-3 TRBV30 - TGTGCCTGGAGTGTACTGGGACACACACACCGCACAGATACGCAGTATTTT CAWSVLGHTHRTDTQYF
- TRBJ1-2 TRBV30 - TGTGCCTGGAGTGTACCTGGCTTCGTCGACTACACCTTC CAWSVPGFVDYTF
- TRBJ1-1 TRBV13 - TGTGCCAGCAGCTTAGGTGGAGGGAGGACTGAAGCTTTCTTT CASSLGGGRTEAFF
TRBD1 TRBJ1-4 TRBV5-1 - TGCGCCAGCAGCCCGACAGGGGCTAATGAAAAACTGTTTTTT CASSPTGANEKLFF
TRBD1 TRBJ2-1 TRBV6-4 - TGTGCCAGCAGCGTTCAACCGGGACAGCCCTACAATGAGCAGTTCTTC CASSVQPGQPYNEQFF
- TRBJ1-2 TRBV5-1 - TGCGCCAGCAGCTTGGAGCGGGGACCCATCGGCTACACCTTC CASSLERGPIGYTF
TRBD2 TRBJ2-5 TRBV5-1 - TGCGCCAGCAGCGTGCGGGAGGTGGGGGCGGAAGAGACCCAGTACTTC CASSVREVGAEETQYF
- TRBJ1-5 TRBV28 once TGTGCCAGCAACCCTTGGAGGGCCCGTGAACCCTATCAGCCCCAGCATTTT CASNPWRAREPYQPQHF
TRBD1 TRBJ1-4 TRBV9 - TGTGCCAGCAGCGTCGGGAGGGGGCCTATTAATGAAAAACTGTTTTTT CASSVGRGPINEKLFF
TRBD1 TRBJ1-2 TRBV28 - TGTGCCAGCAGTCCCATCCAGACAGGGGGTCTAGGGTATGGCTACACCTTC CASSPIQTGGLGYGYTF
- TRBJ1-1 TRBV30 - TGTGCCTGGAGTGAGCGGACTGAAGCTTTCTTT CAWSERTEAFF
- TRBJ1-2 TRBV2 - TGTGCCAGCAGGGCCGGGGAGGCCTATGGCTACACCTTC CASRAGEAYGYTF
TRBD1 TRBJ2-7 TRBV6-5 - TGTGCCAGCAGTTACTCCGGACAGGTATACGAGCAGTACTTC CASSYSGQVYEQYF
- TRBJ1-2 TRBV7-3 once TGTGCCAGCAGCCCCATGGGGGGGTCTGGCTACACCTTC CASSPMGGSGYTF
- TRBJ2-5 TRBV5-6 - TGTGCCAGCAGCCTACAAGAGACCCAGTACTTC CASSLQETQYF
- TRBJ1-6 TRBV30 few TGTGCCTGGAGTGTACGACAGGCTGCTAATTCACCCCTCCACTTT CAWSVRQAANSPLHF
TRBD1 TRBJ1-2 TRBV7-2 - TGTGCCAGCAGCTTAGCGGGACAGAGCTATGGCTACACCTTC CASSLAGQSYGYTF
- TRBJ2-1 TRBV19 - TGTGCCAGTGCCCGCAGGGGAAGCAATGAGCAGTTCTTC CASARRGSNEQFF
- TRBJ2-5 TRBV5-1 - TGCGCCAGCAGCGGTGGGGCTGGCCAAGAGACCCAGTACTTC CASSGGAGQETQYF
TRBD1 TRBJ1-1 TRBV5-6 few TGTGCCAGCAGCTTGGGGGGCAGGGGGATGAACACTGAAGCTTTCTTT CASSLGGRGMNTEAFF
TRBD1 TRBJ2-1 TRBV18 - TGTGCCAGCTCACCATACGGGACAGGGGCCAATGAGCAGTTCTTC CASSPYGTGANEQFF
TRBD1 TRBJ1-2 TRBV7-2 - TGTGCCAGCAGCAATGGACAGGGGGTGAATGGCTACACCTTC CASSNGQGVNGYTF
- TRBJ2-7 TRBV6-1 - TGTGCCATCAAATCCTGGGCCGAGCAGTACTTC CAIKSWAEQYF
- TRBJ1-1 TRBV11-2 - TGTGCCAGCAGCTTAGTGCGCGGGAACACTGAAGCTTTCTTT CASSLVRGNTEAFF
- TRBJ1-1 TRBV5-1 - TGCGCCAGCAGCTTGGTGTTGTCGGCTGAAGCTTTCTTT CASSLVLSAEAFF
- TRBJ1-6 TRBV2 - TGTGCCAGCGGAGGGAGATATAATTCACCCCTCCACTTT CASGGRYNSPLHF
TRBD2 TRBJ2-7 TRBV7-7 - TGTGCTAGCAGCCGGGGACTAGCGGGGACCTACGAGCAGTACTTC CASSRGLAGTYEQYF
TRBD2 TRBJ2-7 TRBV4-2 - TGTGCCAGCAGCCAAGATCTAGCGGGAGGGTCCCACGAGCAGTACTTC CASSQDLAGGSHEQYF
TRBD1 TRBJ1-5 TRBV4-1 - TGCGCCAGCAGCACCCGAGCTGACCGGGACAGATATAGCAATCAGCCCCAGCATTTT CASSTRADRDRYSNQPQHF
TRBD2 TRBJ2-4 TRBV29-1 - TGCAGCGTGGTCTCAAGACTAGCGGTCAAAAACATTCAGTACTTC CSVVSRLAVKNIQYF
TRBD1 TRBJ1-5 TRBV19 few TGTGCCAGTAGTATAGGACTCGGACAGGGACTAAATCAGCCCCAGCATTTT CASSIGLGQGLNQPQHF
- TRBJ2-7 TRBV18 - TGTGCCAGCTCACTGGCAGGGATTTACGAGCAGTACTTC CASSLAGIYEQYF
TRBD2 TRBJ2-1 TRBV2 - TGTGCCAGCAGTGAAGTCCGGGGGGCTTCGGGGACTAGCGGGCGCCCTGGGATAAAGTTCTTC CASSEVRGASGTSGRPGIKFF
- TRBJ1-6 TRBV2 - TGTGCCAGCAGTGGTGAGGGGGTCTCCTATAATTCACCCCTCCACTTT CASSGEGVSYNSPLHF
- TRBJ2-3 TRBV7-9 - TGTGCCAGCAGCTTTCCAGTCGTAGATACGCAGTATTTT CASSFPVVDTQYF
TRBD2 TRBJ2-7 TRBV13 once TGTGCCAGCAGCCTGAGGGGAGGGCAGGGCGAGCAGTACTTC CASSLRGGQGEQYF
- TRBJ1-4 TRBV27 - TGTGCCAGCAGTTCAGGGCGTAATGAAAAACTGTTTTTT CASSSGRNEKLFF
- TRBJ1-4 TRBV30 - TGTGCCTGGAGTCCCGACAGAGTTAATGAAAAACTGTTTTTT CAWSPDRVNEKLFF
TRBD1 TRBJ2-6 TRBV27 - TGTGCCAGCAGCCGGCCCAGGGGGTCTGGGGCCAACGTCCTGACTTTC CASSRPRGSGANVLTF
TRBD1 TRBJ1-2 TRBV10-3 - TGTGCCATCAGCCCTAGGGGGACAGGGGCAGAATATGGCTACACCTTC CAISPRGTGAEYGYTF
TRBD1 TRBJ2-7 TRBV2 - TGTGCCAGCAGTGAAGGCAGGACAGGGATAGTGTCACCCTACGAGCAGTACTTC CASSEGRTGIVSPYEQYF